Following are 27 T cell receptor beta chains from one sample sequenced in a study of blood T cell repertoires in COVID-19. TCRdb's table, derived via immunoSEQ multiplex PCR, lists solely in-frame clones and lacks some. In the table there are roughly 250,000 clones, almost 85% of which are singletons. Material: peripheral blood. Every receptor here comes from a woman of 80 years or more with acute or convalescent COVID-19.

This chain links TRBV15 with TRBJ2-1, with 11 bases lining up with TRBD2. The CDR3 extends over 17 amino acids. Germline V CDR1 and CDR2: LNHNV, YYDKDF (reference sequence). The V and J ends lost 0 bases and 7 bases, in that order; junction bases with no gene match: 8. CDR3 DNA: TGTGCCACCAGCAGAGAAAGTAGCGGGGGGGCCCGGAATGAGCAGTTCTTC. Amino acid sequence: CATSRESSGGARNEQFF.

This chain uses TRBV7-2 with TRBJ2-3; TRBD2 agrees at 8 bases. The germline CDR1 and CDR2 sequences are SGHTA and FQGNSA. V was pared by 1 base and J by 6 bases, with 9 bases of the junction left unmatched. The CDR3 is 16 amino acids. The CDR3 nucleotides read TGTGCCAGCAGCTTAGAAGGCGGGGGGACGCAGGATACGCAGTATTTT. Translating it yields CASSLEGGGTQDTQYF.

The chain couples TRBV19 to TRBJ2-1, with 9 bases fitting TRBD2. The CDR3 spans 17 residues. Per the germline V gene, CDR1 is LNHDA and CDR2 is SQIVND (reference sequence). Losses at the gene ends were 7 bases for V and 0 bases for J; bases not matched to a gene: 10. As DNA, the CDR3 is TGTGCCAGTACCAAATCCGCGGGGGGGAGCTCCTACAATGAGCAGTTCTTC. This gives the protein CASTKSAGGSSYNEQFF.

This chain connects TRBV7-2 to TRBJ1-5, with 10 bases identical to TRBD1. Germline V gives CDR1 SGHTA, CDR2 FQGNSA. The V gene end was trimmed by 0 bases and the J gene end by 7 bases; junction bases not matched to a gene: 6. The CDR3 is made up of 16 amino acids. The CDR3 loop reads CASSLAWTGGEQPQHF. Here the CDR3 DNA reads TGTGCCAGCAGCTTAGCTTGGACAGGGGGAGAGCAGCCCCAGCATTTT.

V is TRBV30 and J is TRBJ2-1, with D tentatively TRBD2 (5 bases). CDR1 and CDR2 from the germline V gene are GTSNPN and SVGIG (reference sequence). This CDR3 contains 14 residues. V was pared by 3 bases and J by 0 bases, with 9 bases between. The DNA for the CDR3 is TGTGCCTGGAGCCCACTAGGCTCCTACAATGAGCAGTTCTTC. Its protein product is CAWSPLGSYNEQFF.

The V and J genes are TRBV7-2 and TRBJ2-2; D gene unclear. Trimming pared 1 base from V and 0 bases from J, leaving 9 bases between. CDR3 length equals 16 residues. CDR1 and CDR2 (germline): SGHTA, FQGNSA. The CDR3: CASSLVPAPNTGELFF. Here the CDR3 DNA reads TGTGCCAGCAGCTTAGTCCCAGCGCCGAACACCGGGGAGCTGTTTTTT.

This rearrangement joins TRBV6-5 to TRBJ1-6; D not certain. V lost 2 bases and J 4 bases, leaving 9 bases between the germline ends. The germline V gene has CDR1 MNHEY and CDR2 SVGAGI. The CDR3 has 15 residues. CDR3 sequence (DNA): TGTGCCAGCAGTTACGGCGGGGTATATAATTCACCCCTCCACTTT. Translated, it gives CASSYGGVYNSPLHF.

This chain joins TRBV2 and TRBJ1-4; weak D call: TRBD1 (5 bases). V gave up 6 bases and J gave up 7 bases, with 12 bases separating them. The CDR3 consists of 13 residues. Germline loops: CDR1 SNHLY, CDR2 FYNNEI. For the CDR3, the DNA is TGTGCCAGCAGCAAGGGGCGACCTGAAAAACTGTTTTTT. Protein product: CASSKGRPEKLFF. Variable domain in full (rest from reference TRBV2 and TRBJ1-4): EPEVTQTPSHQVTQMGQEVILRCVPISNHLYFYWYRQILGQKVEFLVSFYNNEISEKSEIFDDQFSVERPDGSNFTLKIRSTKLEDSAMYFCASSKGRPEKLFFGSGTQLSVL.

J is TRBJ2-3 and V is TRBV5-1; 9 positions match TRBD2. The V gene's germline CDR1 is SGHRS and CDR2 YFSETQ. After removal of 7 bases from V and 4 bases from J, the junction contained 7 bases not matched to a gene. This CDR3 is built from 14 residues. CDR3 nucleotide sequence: TGCGCCAGCTCGCCTAGCGGGGTATCAGATACGCAGTATTTT. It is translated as CASSPSGVSDTQYF.

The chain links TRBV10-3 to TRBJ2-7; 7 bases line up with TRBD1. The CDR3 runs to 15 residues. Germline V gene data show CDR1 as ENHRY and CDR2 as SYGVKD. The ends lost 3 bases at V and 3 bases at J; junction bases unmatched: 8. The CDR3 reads CAISDQRTGNYEQYF. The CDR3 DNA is TGTGCCATCAGTGACCAAAGGACAGGAAACTACGAGCAGTACTTC.

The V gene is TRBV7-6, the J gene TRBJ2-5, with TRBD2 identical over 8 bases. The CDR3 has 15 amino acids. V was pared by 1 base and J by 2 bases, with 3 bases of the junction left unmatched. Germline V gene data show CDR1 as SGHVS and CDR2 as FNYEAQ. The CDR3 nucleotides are TGTGCCAGCAGCTTAGGGACTAGCAGTCAAGAGACCCAGTACTTC. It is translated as CASSLGTSSQETQYF.

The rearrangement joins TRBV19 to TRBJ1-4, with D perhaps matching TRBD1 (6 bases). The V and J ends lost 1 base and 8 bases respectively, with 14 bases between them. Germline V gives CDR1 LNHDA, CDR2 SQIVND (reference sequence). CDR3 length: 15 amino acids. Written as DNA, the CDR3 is TGTGCCAGTAGTATAGCTCTCGACAGGAGCGAAAAACTGTTTTTT. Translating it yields CASSIALDRSEKLFF.

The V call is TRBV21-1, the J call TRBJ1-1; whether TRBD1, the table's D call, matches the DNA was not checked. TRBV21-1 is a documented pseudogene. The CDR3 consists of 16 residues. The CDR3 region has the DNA TGTGCCAGCACTCTTAGCCGCACAGGGTTGAAAACTGAAGCTTTCTTT. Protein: CASTLSRTGLKTEAFF.

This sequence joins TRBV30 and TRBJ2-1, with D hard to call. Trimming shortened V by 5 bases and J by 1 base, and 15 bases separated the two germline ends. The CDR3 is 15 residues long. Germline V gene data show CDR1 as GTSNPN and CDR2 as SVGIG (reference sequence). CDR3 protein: CAWDHGLASYNEQFF. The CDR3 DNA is TGTGCCTGGGACCATGGCCTCGCATCCTACAATGAGCAGTTCTTC. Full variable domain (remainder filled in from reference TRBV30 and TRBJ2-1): SQTIHQWPATLVQPVGSPLSLECTVEGTSNPNLYWYRQAAGRGLQLLFYSVGIGQISSEVPQNLSASRPQDRQFILSSKKLLLSDSGFYLCAWDHGLASYNEQFFGPGTRLTVL.

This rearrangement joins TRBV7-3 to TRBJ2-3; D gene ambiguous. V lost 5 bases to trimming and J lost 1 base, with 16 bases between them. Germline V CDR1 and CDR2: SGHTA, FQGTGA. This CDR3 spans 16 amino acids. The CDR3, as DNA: TGTGCCAGCAGCCCTCGACACGTGCCAGGCACAGATACGCAGTATTTT. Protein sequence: CASSPRHVPGTDTQYF. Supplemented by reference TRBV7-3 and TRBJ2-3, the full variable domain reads GAGVSQTPSNKVTEKGKYVELRCDPISGHTALYWYRQSLGQGPEFLIYFQGTGAADDSGLPNDRFFAVRPEGSVSTLKIQRTERGDSAVYLCASSPRHVPGTDTQYFGPGTRLTVL.

CDR3 in amino acids: CASSYSGGGTQPQHF. As DNA, the CDR3 is TGTGCCAGCAGTTACTCAGGAGGGGGCACTCAGCCCCAGCATTTT. The chain couples TRBV6-6 to TRBJ1-5; TRBD1 matches 7 bases. The CDR3 totals 15 residues. Germline V gene sequence: CDR1 MNHNY, CDR2 SVGAGI (reference sequence). With 0 bases clipped from V and 6 bases from J, the junction kept 5 bases outside the gene matches.

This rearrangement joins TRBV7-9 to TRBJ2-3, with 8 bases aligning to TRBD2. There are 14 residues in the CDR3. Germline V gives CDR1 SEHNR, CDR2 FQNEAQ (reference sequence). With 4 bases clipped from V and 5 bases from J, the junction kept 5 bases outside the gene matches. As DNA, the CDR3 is TGTGCCAGCAGCTCCAGCGGGGGAGGAGATACGCAGTATTTT. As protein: CASSSSGGGDTQYF.

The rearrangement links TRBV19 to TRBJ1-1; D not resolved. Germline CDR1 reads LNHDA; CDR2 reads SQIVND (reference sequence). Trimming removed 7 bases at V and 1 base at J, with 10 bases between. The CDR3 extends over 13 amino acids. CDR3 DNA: TGTGCCAGTAATATTATCCCGAACACTGAAGCTTTCTTT. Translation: CASNIIPNTEAFF.

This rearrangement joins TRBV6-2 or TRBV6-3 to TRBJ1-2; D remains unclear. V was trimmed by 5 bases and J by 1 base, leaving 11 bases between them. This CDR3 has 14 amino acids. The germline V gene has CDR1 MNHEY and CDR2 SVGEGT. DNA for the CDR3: TGTGCCAGCAGTGGGCGGGGTTATAACTATGGCTACACCTTC. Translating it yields CASSGRGYNYGYTF.

This CDR3 reads CASSSLGADLSGYTF. The CDR3 DNA reads as TGTGCCAGCAGCTCGCTGGGGGCGGATTTGAGTGGCTACACCTTC. V usage is TRBV5-6 and J usage is TRBJ1-2; possibly TRBD1 for D (6 bases). The ends were cut back, 3 bases at V and 7 bases at J, with 19 bases in the middle. From germline, CDR1 is SGHDT and CDR2 YYEEEE. The CDR3 contains 15 residues.

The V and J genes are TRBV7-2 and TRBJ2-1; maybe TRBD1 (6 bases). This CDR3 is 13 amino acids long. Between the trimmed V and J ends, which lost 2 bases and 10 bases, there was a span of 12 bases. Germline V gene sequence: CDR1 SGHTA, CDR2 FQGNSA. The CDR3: CASSLTTGTEQFF. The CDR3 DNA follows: TGTGCCAGCAGCTTAACTACCGGGACAGAGCAGTTCTTC.

The CDR3 spells CASGALDRPGTNEKLFF. The CDR3 region has the DNA TGTGCTAGTGGTGCCCTGGACAGACCGGGAACTAATGAAAAACTGTTTTTT. The rearrangement joins TRBV12-5 to TRBJ1-4, with D possibly matching TRBD1 (6 bases). Between the trimmed V and J ends, which lost 5 bases and 1 base, there was a span of 17 bases. Looked up from germline, CDR1 is LGHNT and CDR2 is FRNRAP. The CDR3 has 17 amino acids.

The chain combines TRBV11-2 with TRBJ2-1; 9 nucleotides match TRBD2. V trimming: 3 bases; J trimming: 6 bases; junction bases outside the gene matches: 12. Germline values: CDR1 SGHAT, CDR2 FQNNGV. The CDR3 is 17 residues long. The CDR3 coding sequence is TGTGCCAGCAGCTTTATTCTCGGTCTAGCGGGACTCAATGAGCAGTTCTTC. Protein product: CASSFILGLAGLNEQFF.

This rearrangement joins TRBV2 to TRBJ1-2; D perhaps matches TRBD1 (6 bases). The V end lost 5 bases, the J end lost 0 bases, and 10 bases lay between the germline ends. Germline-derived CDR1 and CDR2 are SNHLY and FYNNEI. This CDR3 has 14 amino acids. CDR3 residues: CASSPDRANYGYTF. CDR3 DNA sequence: TGTGCCAGCAGTCCGGACAGAGCTAACTATGGCTACACCTTC.

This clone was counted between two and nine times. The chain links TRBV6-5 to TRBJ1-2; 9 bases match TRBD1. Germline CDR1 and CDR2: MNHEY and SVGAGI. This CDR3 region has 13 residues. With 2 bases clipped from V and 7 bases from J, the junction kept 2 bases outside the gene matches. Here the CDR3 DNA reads TGTGCCAGCAGTTACGGGACAGGGAGTGGCTACACCTTC. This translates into CASSYGTGSGYTF.

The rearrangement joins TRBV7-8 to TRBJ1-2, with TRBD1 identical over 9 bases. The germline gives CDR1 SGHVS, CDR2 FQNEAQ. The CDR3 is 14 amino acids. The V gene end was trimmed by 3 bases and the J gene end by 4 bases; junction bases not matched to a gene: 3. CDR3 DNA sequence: TGTGCCAGCAGCTTTCTGACAGGGGGCTATGGCTACACCTTC. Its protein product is CASSFLTGGYGYTF.

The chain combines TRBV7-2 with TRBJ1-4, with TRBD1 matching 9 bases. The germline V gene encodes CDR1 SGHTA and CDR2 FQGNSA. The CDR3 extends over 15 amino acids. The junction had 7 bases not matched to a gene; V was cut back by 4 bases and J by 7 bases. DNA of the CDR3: TGTGCCAGCAGCTCACAGGGGGCGCGGGGTGAAAAACTGTTTTTT. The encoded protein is CASSSQGARGEKLFF.